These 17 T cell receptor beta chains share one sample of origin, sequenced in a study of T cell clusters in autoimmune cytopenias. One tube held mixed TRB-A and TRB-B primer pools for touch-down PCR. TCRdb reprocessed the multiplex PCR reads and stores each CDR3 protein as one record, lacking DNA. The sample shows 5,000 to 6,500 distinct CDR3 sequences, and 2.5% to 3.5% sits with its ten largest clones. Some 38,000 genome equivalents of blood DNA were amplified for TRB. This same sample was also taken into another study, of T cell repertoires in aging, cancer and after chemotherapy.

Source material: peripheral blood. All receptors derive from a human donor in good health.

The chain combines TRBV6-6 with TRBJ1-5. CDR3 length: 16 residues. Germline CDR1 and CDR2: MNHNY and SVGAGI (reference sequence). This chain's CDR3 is CASSHGIAEINQPQHF.

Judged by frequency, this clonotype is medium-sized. CDR3 residues: CASSLANTGNTEAFF. The chain employs TRBV11-1 and TRBJ1-1. CDR1 SGHAT and CDR2 FQDESV come from the germline V gene (reference sequence). The CDR3 runs to 15 residues. The full variable domain, with the rest looked up from reference TRBV11-1 and TRBJ1-1, is EAEVAQSPRYKITEKSQAVAFWCDPISGHATLYWYRQILGQGPELLVQFQDESVVDDSQLPKDRFSAERLKGVDSTLKIQPAELGDSAMYLCASSLANTGNTEAFFGQGTRLTVV.

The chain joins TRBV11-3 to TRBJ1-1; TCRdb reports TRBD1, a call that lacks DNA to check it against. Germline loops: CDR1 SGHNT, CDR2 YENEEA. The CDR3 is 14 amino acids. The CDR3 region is CASSAGQVRAEAFF.

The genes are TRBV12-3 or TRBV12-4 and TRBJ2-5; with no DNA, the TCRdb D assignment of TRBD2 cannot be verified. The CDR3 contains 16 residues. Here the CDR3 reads CASRPRLVRPQETQYF.

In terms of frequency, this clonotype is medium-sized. The chain's CDR3 is CASSANRGRETQYF. The chain combines TRBV6-1 with TRBJ2-5; without DNA, the TCRdb call of TRBD1 cannot be checked. Germline V lookup: CDR1 MNHNS, CDR2 SASEGT. The CDR3 covers 14 residues.

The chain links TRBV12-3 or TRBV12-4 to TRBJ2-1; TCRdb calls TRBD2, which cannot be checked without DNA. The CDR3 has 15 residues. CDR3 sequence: CASSQTSGGRDEQFF.

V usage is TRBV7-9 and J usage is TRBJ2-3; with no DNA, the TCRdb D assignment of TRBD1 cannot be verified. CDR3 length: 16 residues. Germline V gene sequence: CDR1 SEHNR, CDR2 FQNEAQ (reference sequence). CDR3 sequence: CASSLAGGFSGDTQYF.

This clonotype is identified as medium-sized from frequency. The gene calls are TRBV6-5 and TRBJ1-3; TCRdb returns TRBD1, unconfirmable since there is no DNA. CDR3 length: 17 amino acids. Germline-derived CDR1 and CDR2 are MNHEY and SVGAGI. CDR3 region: CASSQDRGPFSGNTIYF.

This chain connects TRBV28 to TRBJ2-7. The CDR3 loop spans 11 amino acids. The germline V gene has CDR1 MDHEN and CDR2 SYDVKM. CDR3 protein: CASVGSYEQYF.

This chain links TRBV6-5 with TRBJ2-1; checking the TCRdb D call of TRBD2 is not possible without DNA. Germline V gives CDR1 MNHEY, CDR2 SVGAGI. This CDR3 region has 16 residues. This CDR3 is CASSDHSGGSYNEQFF.

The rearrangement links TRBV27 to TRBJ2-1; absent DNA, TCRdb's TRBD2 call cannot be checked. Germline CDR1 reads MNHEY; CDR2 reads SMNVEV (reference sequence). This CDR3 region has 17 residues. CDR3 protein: CASSFTKLAGGLNEQFF.

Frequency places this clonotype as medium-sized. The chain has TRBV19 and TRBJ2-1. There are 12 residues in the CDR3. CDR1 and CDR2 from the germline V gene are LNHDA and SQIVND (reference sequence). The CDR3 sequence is CASSRGYNEQFF.

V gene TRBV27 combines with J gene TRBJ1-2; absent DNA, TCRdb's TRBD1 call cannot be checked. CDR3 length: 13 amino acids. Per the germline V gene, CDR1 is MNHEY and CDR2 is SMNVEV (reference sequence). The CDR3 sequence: CASSFGGNYGYTF.

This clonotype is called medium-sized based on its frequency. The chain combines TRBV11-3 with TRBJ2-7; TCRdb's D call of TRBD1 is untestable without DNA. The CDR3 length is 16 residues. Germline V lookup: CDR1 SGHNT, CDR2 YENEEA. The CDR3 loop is CASSLRGYQPSYEQYF. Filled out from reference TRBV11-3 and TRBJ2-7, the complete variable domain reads EAGVVQSPRYKIIEKKQPVAFWCNPISGHNTLYWYLQNLGQGPELLIRYENEEAVDDSQLPKDRFSAERLKGVDSTLKIQPAELGDSAVYLCASSLRGYQPSYEQYFGPGTRLTVT.

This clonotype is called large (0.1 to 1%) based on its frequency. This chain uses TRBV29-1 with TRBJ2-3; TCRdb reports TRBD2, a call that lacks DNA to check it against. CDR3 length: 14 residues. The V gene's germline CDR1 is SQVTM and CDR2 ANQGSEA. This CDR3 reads CSVEGGRRADTQYF.

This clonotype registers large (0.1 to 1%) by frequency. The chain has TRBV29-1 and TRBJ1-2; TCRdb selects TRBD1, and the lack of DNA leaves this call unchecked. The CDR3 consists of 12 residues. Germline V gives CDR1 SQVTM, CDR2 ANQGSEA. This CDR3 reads CSVVSAALGYTF.

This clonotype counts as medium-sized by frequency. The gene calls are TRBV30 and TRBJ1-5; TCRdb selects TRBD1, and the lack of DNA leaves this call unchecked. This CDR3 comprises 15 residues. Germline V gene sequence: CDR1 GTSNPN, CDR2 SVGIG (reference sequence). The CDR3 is CAWSVRTGVDQPQHF. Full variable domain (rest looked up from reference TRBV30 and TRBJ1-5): SQTIHQWPATLVQPVGSPLSLECTVEGTSNPNLYWYRQAAGRGLQLLFYSVGIGQISSEVPQNLSASRPQDRQFILSSKKLLLSDSGFYLCAWSVRTGVDQPQHFGDGTRLSIL.